Following are 2 T cell receptor beta chains from one sample sequenced in a study of OX40 agonist ivuxolimab in advanced cancers. The assay was immunoSEQ multiplex PCR, and TCRdb's table has in-frame clones only and misses some. The profile shows fewer than 45,000 clones, approximately 80% of them singletons. Source: CD4+ or CD8+ T cells sorted from blood, taken in a trial of the OX40 agonist ivuxolimab. These receptors were taken from an adult with an advanced solid tumor such as melanoma, head and neck, liver or kidney cancer.

The V gene is TRBV5-1, the J gene TRBJ1-2; no definite D call. Germline V gene data show CDR1 as SGHRS and CDR2 as YFSETQ. Trimming shortened V by 3 bases and J by 4 bases, and 10 bases separated the two germline ends. The CDR3 length is 13 residues. CDR3 residues: CASSSPDTYGYTF. The CDR3 DNA sequence: TGCGCCAGCAGCTCCCCGGATACCTATGGCTACACCTTC.

Written as DNA, the CDR3 is TGTGCCAGCACCCCGGGACTAGCGGGAGACTTCCACAATGAGCAGTTCTTC. It is translated as CASTPGLAGDFHNEQFF. The chain employs TRBV5-6 and TRBJ2-1; 14 bases match TRBD2. V dropped 6 bases and J dropped 5; count of bases not matched to a gene: 10. Germline V gives CDR1 SGHDT, CDR2 YYEEEE. The CDR3 loop spans 17 amino acids.